This section outlines one T cell receptor beta chain sequence together with its context. Being one base from a much bigger clone, this may be a read error. During its preparation, the TCRbeta library received unique molecular identifiers. TCRdb passed the PCR reads through MiXCR, listing each CDR3 protein once. The sample has 200,000 to 250,000 distinct CDR3 sequences; about 12% are singletons. This entry comes from a study of T-cell reconstitution after alpha-beta-depleted transplantation in children. The CDR3 extends over 15 amino acids. Germline CDR1 and CDR2: SGHRS and YFSETQ. This material consisted of PBMCs from the stem cell graft donor, taken from the stem cell graft. This chain joins TRBV5-1 and TRBJ2-7; tentative D call: TRBD1 (6 bases). The receptor was derived from a human donor who donated a stem cell graft to a child with acute lymphoblastic leukemia. The CDR3 bases are TGCGCCAGCAGCTTGGACCTCAGGGGCACCTACGAGCAGTCCTTC. Translation: CASSLDLRGTYEQSF.